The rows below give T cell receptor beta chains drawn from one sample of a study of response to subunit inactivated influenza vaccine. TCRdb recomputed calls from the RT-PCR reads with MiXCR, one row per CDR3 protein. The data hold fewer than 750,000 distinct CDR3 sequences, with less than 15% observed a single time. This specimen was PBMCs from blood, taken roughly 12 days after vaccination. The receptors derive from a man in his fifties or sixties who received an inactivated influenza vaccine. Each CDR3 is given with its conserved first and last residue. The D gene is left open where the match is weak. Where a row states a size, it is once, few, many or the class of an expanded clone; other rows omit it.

DNA: TGTGCCAGCAGCTTGGCCGATCAGGGGTGGACTGAAGCTTTCTTT; CDR3: CASSLADQGWTEAFF; D: .; V: TRBV5-5; J: TRBJ1-1; length: 15; size: .
DNA: TGCAGTGCTAGCATACAGGGGTACGAGCAGTACTTC; CDR3: CSASIQGYEQYF; D: TRBD1; V: TRBV20-1; J: TRBJ2-7; length: 12; size: many
DNA: TGCAGTGCTAGAGATCGAGGATCTGGGGCCAACGTCCTGACTTTC; CDR3: CSARDRGSGANVLTF; D: .; V: TRBV20-1; J: TRBJ2-6; length: 15; size: few
DNA: TGTGCCAGCACCCAGTCGCAGGGTTTGGAGCAGTACTTC; CDR3: CASTQSQGLEQYF; D: .; V: TRBV7-9; J: TRBJ2-7; length: 13; size: few
DNA: TGTGCCAGCAGCTGGACAGGTCTCCTATCTGGGGCCAACGTCCTGACTTTC; CDR3: CASSWTGLLSGANVLTF; D: TRBD1; V: TRBV7-9; J: TRBJ2-6; length: 17; size: .
DNA: TGCAGCGTTAGGCCAGGGCCAGAGACCCAGTACTTC; CDR3: CSVRPGPETQYF; D: .; V: TRBV29-1; J: TRBJ2-5; length: 12; size: .
DNA: TGCAGTGCTAGAGATGGAGTAGCGGGAGAAGGGTACTTC; CDR3: CSARDGVAGEGYF; D: TRBD2; V: TRBV20-1; J: TRBJ2-7; length: 13; size: many
DNA: TGTGCCAGCAGCTTAGCTTTAACCAACAGGCGGCAGGCCAAAAACATTCAGTACTTC; CDR3: CASSLALTNRRQAKNIQYF; D: .; V: TRBV11-1; J: TRBJ2-4; length: 19; size: .
DNA: TGTGCCATCAGTGAGAGGGGGGCCTCCTACAATGAGCAGTTCTTC; CDR3: CAISERGASYNEQFF; D: .; V: TRBV10-3; J: TRBJ2-1; length: 15; size: .
DNA: TGTGCCAGCAGCCAAGTTAAAATTAACACCGGGGAGCTGTTTTTT; CDR3: CASSQVKINTGELFF; D: .; V: TRBV3-1; J: TRBJ2-2; length: 15; size: .
DNA: TGTGCCAGCAGCTTAGGATTCGCAGGGGGCTACGAGCAGTACTTC; CDR3: CASSLGFAGGYEQYF; D: TRBD1; V: TRBV7-9; J: TRBJ2-7; length: 15; size: few
DNA: TGTGCCAGCAGTTACTCGAATCAGGGTGGCTACACCTTC; CDR3: CASSYSNQGGYTF; D: .; V: TRBV6-5; J: TRBJ1-2; length: 13; size: once
DNA: TGCAGTGCTAGCCGGGGGACGCTGCAAGAGACCCAGTACTTC; CDR3: CSASRGTLQETQYF; D: .; V: TRBV20-1; J: TRBJ2-5; length: 14; size: few
DNA: TGTGCCAGCAGCCGCACGCAAATAAGCTCCTACAATGAGCAGTTCTTC; CDR3: CASSRTQISSYNEQFF; D: .; V: TRBV7-6; J: TRBJ2-1; length: 16; size: few
DNA: TGTGCCAGCAGTTTGGGACAGGGAGAATCACCCCTCCACTTT; CDR3: CASSLGQGESPLHF; D: TRBD1; V: TRBV12-3/TRBV12-4; J: TRBJ1-6; length: 14; size: few
DNA: TGTGCCAGCAGATCAGGGAGTAGTCAGCCCCAGCATTTT; CDR3: CASRSGSSQPQHF; D: .; V: TRBV6-1; J: TRBJ1-5; length: 13; size: many
DNA: TGTGCCAGCAGCCCACGGGGACAGGGGCCATACAATGAGCAGTTCTTC; CDR3: CASSPRGQGPYNEQFF; D: TRBD1; V: TRBV7-6; J: TRBJ2-1; length: 16; size: many
DNA: TGCAGTGCTAGATCGCGCTCGGACCGCTACAATGAGCAGTTCTTC; CDR3: CSARSRSDRYNEQFF; D: .; V: TRBV20-1; J: TRBJ2-1; length: 15; size: many
DNA: TGTGCCAGCAGTCCCATAGCGGGAGTCTACGAGCAGTACTTC; CDR3: CASSPIAGVYEQYF; D: TRBD2; V: TRBV12-3/TRBV12-4; J: TRBJ2-7; length: 14; size: .
DNA: TGTGCCAGCAGTTTAGCGCTGGGACAGACCTACGAGCAGTACTTC; CDR3: CASSLALGQTYEQYF; D: TRBD1; V: TRBV12-3/TRBV12-4; J: TRBJ2-7; length: 15; size: many
DNA: TGTGCCAGCAGCTCCTATCTCGGGACTTCTAGCACAGATACGCAGTATTTT; CDR3: CASSSYLGTSSTDTQYF; D: .; V: TRBV7-9; J: TRBJ2-3; length: 17; size: .
DNA: TGTGCCAGCAGCGCAAGGGGGAACACTGAAGCTTTCTTT; CDR3: CASSARGNTEAFF; D: .; V: TRBV7-3; J: TRBJ1-1; length: 13; size: many
DNA: TGTGCCAGCAGCTTAGCGGGACTAGCAAGAGATACGCAGTATTTT; CDR3: CASSLAGLARDTQYF; D: TRBD2; V: TRBV7-2; J: TRBJ2-3; length: 15; size: few
DNA: TGTGCCAGCAGCGTAGCGGGGGCAAGCTCCTACAATGAGCAGTTCTTC; CDR3: CASSVAGASSYNEQFF; D: .; V: TRBV9; J: TRBJ2-1; length: 16; size: few
DNA: TGCAGCGTTGTTGGGACAGCAAACACTGAAGCTTTCTTT; CDR3: CSVVGTANTEAFF; D: TRBD1; V: TRBV29-1; J: TRBJ1-1; length: 13; size: .
DNA: TGTGCCAGCAGTAAAGACACGCCCACCGGGGAGCTGTTTTTT; CDR3: CASSKDTPTGELFF; D: .; V: TRBV2; J: TRBJ2-2; length: 14; size: once
DNA: TGCGCCAGCAGCTCGGTGGGCATGGCGGAACTGAACACTGAAGCTTTCTTT; CDR3: CASSSVGMAELNTEAFF; D: .; V: TRBV5-1; J: TRBJ1-1; length: 17; size: few
DNA: TGTGCCAGCAGTTTTTCACTAGCGGCCCGAGACACCGGGGAGCTGTTTTTT; CDR3: CASSFSLAARDTGELFF; D: TRBD2; V: TRBV12-3/TRBV12-4; J: TRBJ2-2; length: 17; size: few
DNA: TGCAGTGCTAAACAGGGCGGTGAGCAGTTCTTC; CDR3: CSAKQGGEQFF; D: .; V: TRBV20-1; J: TRBJ2-1; length: 11; size: many
DNA: TGCAGTGCTAATAACCGGGACGGTAACTATGGCTACACCTTC; CDR3: CSANNRDGNYGYTF; D: .; V: TRBV20-1; J: TRBJ1-2; length: 14; size: few
DNA: TGCAGTGCTAGGGCAAGCTCTGGGGCCAACGTCCTGACTTTC; CDR3: CSARASSGANVLTF; D: .; V: TRBV20-1; J: TRBJ2-6; length: 14; size: few
DNA: TGTGCCAGCAGTGAATCTAACCGCGGCGAGCAGTACTTC; CDR3: CASSESNRGEQYF; D: .; V: TRBV6-1; J: TRBJ2-7; length: 13; size: few
DNA: TGCGCCAGCCCCGGGCAGTTCAACACCTACGAGCAGTACTTC; CDR3: CASPGQFNTYEQYF; D: .; V: TRBV5-1; J: TRBJ2-7; length: 14; size: few
DNA: TGTGCCAGCAGTACGACAGGGTGGATTGAGGATACGCAGTATTTT; CDR3: CASSTTGWIEDTQYF; D: TRBD1; V: TRBV28; J: TRBJ2-3; length: 15; size: many
DNA: TGTGCCATCAGTGATGCCTTAGGAAGCTCCACAGATACGCAGTATTTT; CDR3: CAISDALGSSTDTQYF; D: .; V: TRBV10-3; J: TRBJ2-3; length: 16; size: few
DNA: TGCGCCAGCGGTACGGGCAGCGGAAACACCATATATTTT; CDR3: CASGTGSGNTIYF; D: .; V: TRBV5-1; J: TRBJ1-3; length: 13; size: .
DNA: TGTGCCAGCAGTTTATTGGCGGGACTTTCCTACAATGAGCAGTTCTTC; CDR3: CASSLLAGLSYNEQFF; D: .; V: TRBV28; J: TRBJ2-1; length: 16; size: few
DNA: TGTGCCAGCAGAGATACAGGGTTTGGGGCCAACGTCCTGACTTTC; CDR3: CASRDTGFGANVLTF; D: .; V: TRBV6-2/TRBV6-3; J: TRBJ2-6; length: 15; size: few
DNA: TGTGCCAGCAGTTCAGGGGATAGCTTCCACGAGCAGTACTTC; CDR3: CASSSGDSFHEQYF; D: .; V: TRBV7-9; J: TRBJ2-7; length: 14; size: .
DNA: TGTGCCAGCAGGGAGCGGACACGCACAGATACGCAGTATTTT; CDR3: CASRERTRTDTQYF; D: .; V: TRBV6-1; J: TRBJ2-3; length: 14; size: few
DNA: TGCGCCAGCAGGACATTCGAGGTGAACACTGAAGCTTTCTTT; CDR3: CASRTFEVNTEAFF; D: .; V: TRBV23-1; J: TRBJ1-1; length: 14; size: few
DNA: TGTGCCAGCAGCCTCACAAATTCACCCCTCCACTTT; CDR3: CASSLTNSPLHF; D: .; V: TRBV7-2; J: TRBJ1-6; length: 12; size: many
DNA: TGTGCCAGTAGTCCGAGAAGGGCGAGCATTCAGTACTTC; CDR3: CASSPRRASIQYF; D: .; V: TRBV19; J: TRBJ2-4; length: 13; size: few
DNA: TGTGCCTGGAATTTCGAGGGGGCCTACGAGCAGTACTTC; CDR3: CAWNFEGAYEQYF; D: .; V: TRBV30; J: TRBJ2-7; length: 13; size: .
DNA: TGTGCCAGCAGCGTAGACGGGATGAACACTGAAGCTTTCTTT; CDR3: CASSVDGMNTEAFF; D: .; V: TRBV9; J: TRBJ1-1; length: 14; size: .
DNA: TGTGCCAGCATGGCGGGGCTTGTCACAGATACGCAGTATTTT; CDR3: CASMAGLVTDTQYF; D: .; V: TRBV7-2; J: TRBJ2-3; length: 14; size: few
DNA: TGTGCCAGCAGCCAAATAACTGGACCTAGCACAGATACGCAGTATTTT; CDR3: CASSQITGPSTDTQYF; D: .; V: TRBV3-1; J: TRBJ2-3; length: 16; size: .
DNA: TGTGCCAGCAGCGTAGCGGGGGGGCGGAATGAGCAGTTCTTC; CDR3: CASSVAGGRNEQFF; D: TRBD2; V: TRBV9; J: TRBJ2-1; length: 14; size: .
DNA: TGTGCCAGCAATGGGGTAGAGGACAGTCTTTACGAGCAGTACTTC; CDR3: CASNGVEDSLYEQYF; D: .; V: TRBV12-3/TRBV12-4; J: TRBJ2-7; length: 15; size: .
DNA: TGTGCCAGCAGCTCCGCCGACAGGGTAGGCACAGATACGCAGTATTTT; CDR3: CASSSADRVGTDTQYF; D: TRBD1; V: TRBV5-6; J: TRBJ2-3; length: 16; size: .
DNA: TGTGCCAGCAGTTACTCTAGGACTAGCGCTGAGACCCAGTACTTC; CDR3: CASSYSRTSAETQYF; D: TRBD2; V: TRBV6-2/TRBV6-3; J: TRBJ2-5; length: 15; size: .
DNA: TGCAGTGCTCGCGGGAGGGCTTACAATGAGCAGTTCTTC; CDR3: CSARGRAYNEQFF; D: TRBD2; V: TRBV20-1; J: TRBJ2-1; length: 13; size: many
DNA: TGTGCCAGCAGCTACCGCGGGATAAGCACAGATACGCAGTATTTT; CDR3: CASSYRGISTDTQYF; D: .; V: TRBV7-6; J: TRBJ2-3; length: 15; size: few